One and the same sample provided the 13 T cell receptor beta chains below, sequenced in a study of read filtering for tumor transcriptome and immune sequencing. The library was built from about 400 ng RNA with molecular barcoded adaptors for alpha/delta and beta/gamma chains. TCRdb reprocessed the reads via MiXCR and lists one record per CDR3 protein. The repertoire holds some 130,000 distinct CDR3 sequences, with around 13% as singletons. Sequencing was carried out using a population of CD138-negative cells sorted from bone marrow. The receptors derive from a donor older than 35 with multiple myeloma.

This clonotype was seen at least ten times. This chain uses TRBV6-5 with TRBJ2-7; TRBD1 might be the D (6 bases). V was clipped by 0 bases and J by 1 base, with 16 bases between them. The CDR3 length is 17 residues. Germline CDR1 is MNHEY and CDR2 is SVGAGI. The CDR3 reads CASSYSFGQGSSYEQYF. CDR3 nucleotides: TGTGCCAGCAGTTACTCATTCGGGCAGGGGTCATCCTACGAGCAGTACTTC.

There are many counts of this clonotype. The genes are TRBV5-1 and TRBJ1-2, with D possibly TRBD1 on 6 matching bases. The CDR3 sequence is 15 residues long. CDR1 is SGHRS, CDR2 YFSETQ, per germline. The V end lost 4 bases, the J end lost 4 bases, and 17 bases lay between the germline ends. The CDR3 bases are TGCGCCAGCAGCCAAACCACGGGGGGCGGCTATGGCTACACCTTC. Its protein product is CASSQTTGGGYGYTF.

In DNA, the CDR3 is TGCGCCAGCAACTTTCTCCGGGACCAGGCCTTTGGGACCTACGAGCAGTACTTC. Amino acid sequence: CASNFLRDQAFGTYEQYF. This chain uses TRBV5-1 with TRBJ2-7; TRBD1 or TRBD2 may be the D gene (5 bases each). V dropped 6 bases and J dropped 2 bases, with 27 bases sitting between them. Looked up from germline, CDR1 is SGHRS and CDR2 is YFSETQ. The CDR3 extends over 18 amino acids.

This clonotype was counted at least ten times. V and J are TRBV20-1 and TRBJ2-1, with 11 bases fitting TRBD2. Germline V lookup: CDR1 DFQATT, CDR2 SNEGSKA (reference sequence). The CDR3 totals 17 residues. V was pared by 5 bases and J by 6 bases, with 15 bases of the junction left unmatched. CDR3 in amino acids: CSAYPGASGRRSNEQFF. CDR3 sequence (DNA): TGCAGTGCTTACCCAGGGGCTAGCGGGAGGAGAAGCAATGAGCAGTTCTTC.

This clonotype was counted many times. The CDR3 bases are TGTGCCAGCAGTTTATCCGGACGGGACAATCAGCCCCAGCATTTT. Protein: CASSLSGRDNQPQHF. The rearrangement uses TRBV12-3 or TRBV12-4 and TRBJ1-5; D unclear. This CDR3 region has 15 residues. Trimming shortened V by 2 bases and J by 3 bases, and 11 bases separated the two germline ends.

Concerning this clonotype: This may be a read error, as it is one base from a much larger clone. Since no conserved phenylalanine or tryptophan closes the CDR3, a read error is the likely cause. This chain joins TRBV6-2 or TRBV6-3 and TRBJ2-1; D not certain. V was clipped by 10 bases and J by 0 bases, with 19 bases between them. From germline, CDR1 is MNHEY and CDR2 SVGEGT. The CDR3 has 16 amino acids. The CDR3: CATVPPGEVSYNEQFS. The CDR3 DNA reads TGTGCCACCGTGCCGCCAGGCGAAGTCTCCTACAATGAGCAGTTCTCC.

The chain carries TRBV20-1 and TRBJ1-1; D unresolved. Per germline, CDR1 DFQATT and CDR2 SNEGSKA (reference sequence). The CDR3 extends over 13 amino acids. Trimming removed 5 bases at V and 1 base at J, with 11 bases between. The CDR3 here is CSAETESNTEAFF. CDR3 nucleotide sequence: TGCAGTGCTGAGACGGAATCGAACACTGAAGCTTTCTTT.

The chain carries TRBV7-2 and TRBJ2-2, with D perhaps TRBD2 (6 bases). V lost 2 bases and J 6 bases, leaving 10 bases between the germline ends. The CDR3 covers 14 residues. Germline CDR1 SGHTA, CDR2 FQGNSA. Written as DNA, the CDR3 is TGTGCCAGCAGCTTAACGGGAGCGTCCGGGGAGCTGTTTTTT. Encoded protein: CASSLTGASGELFF.

This clonotype was counted many times. The chain couples TRBV5-6 to TRBJ2-7, with D perhaps TRBD1 (6 bases). Germline assignment: CDR1 SGHDT and CDR2 YYEEEE. CDR3 length: 14 residues. Between the trimmed V and J ends, which lost 3 bases and 1 base, there was a span of 11 bases. CDR3 bases: TGTGCCAGCAGCTCCTACAGGGAATCCTACGAGCAGTACTTC. Its translation is CASSSYRESYEQYF.

Concerning this clonotype: The junction departs from the called germline gene at one end, perhaps through a read error. V gene TRBV9 combines with J gene TRBJ2-1; TRBD2 matches at 7 bases. This CDR3 contains 15 residues. Germline CDR1 is SGDLS and CDR2 is YYNGEE. CDR3 amino acids: CASSVVGGSYNERFF. CDR3 DNA: TGTGCCAGCAGCGTAGTTGGCGGGAGTTACAATGAGCGGTTCTTC.

This clonotype occurred many times. The J gene is TRBJ2-1, the V gene TRBV12-3 or TRBV12-4; D might be TRBD2 (5 bases). The V gene lost 5 bases and the J gene lost 5 bases, with 19 bases spanning the gap. The CDR3 spans 16 residues. In nucleotides, the CDR3 is TGTGCCAGCAGTGGACCAGCGGCATACCTTAACAATGAGCAGTTCTTC. Translation gives CASSGPAAYLNNEQFF.

The chain employs TRBV13 and TRBJ2-2; D possibly corresponds to TRBD2 (5 bases). CDR1 PRHDT and CDR2 FYEKMQ come from the germline V gene (reference sequence). The V gene lost 1 base and the J gene lost 4 bases, with 13 bases spanning the gap. The CDR3 runs 16 residues. This chain's CDR3 is CASSLARGSGTGELFF. Here the CDR3 DNA reads TGTGCCAGCAGCTTAGCACGAGGGAGTGGCACCGGGGAGCTGTTTTTT.

At least ten counts were recorded for this clonotype. The rearrangement uses TRBV27 and TRBJ1-2, with TRBD1 matching 10 bases. With V trimmed by 5 bases and J by 8 bases, 5 bases remained unmatched. CDR3 length: 13 residues. Germline CDR1 and CDR2: MNHEY and SMNVEV (reference sequence). The CDR3 here is CASSPDRGLGYTF. In DNA, the CDR3 is TGTGCCAGCAGTCCCGACAGGGGGCTCGGCTACACCTTC.